Listed here is a single T cell receptor (beta chain). This sample stems from a study of blood T cell repertoires in COVID-19. Overall study: Acute and convalescent COVID-19 specimens originated in the United States, Italy and Spain.

Measured with immunoSEQ multiplex PCR; TCRdb has only the in-frame clones, and not every one. The table includes a few hundred thousand clones, about 90% detected once. V was clipped by 4 bases and J by 1 base, with 14 bases between them. This CDR3 has 15 residues. The germline V gene has CDR1 SGHRS and CDR2 YFSETQ. Sequencing was carried out using peripheral blood. The receptor was isolated from a woman between 45 and 60 years old who had recovered from COVID-19. V and J are TRBV5-1 and TRBJ1-1, with D possibly TRBD1 on 6 matching bases. The CDR3 sequence: CASSTLQGRNTEAFF. Written as DNA, the CDR3 is TGCGCCAGCAGCACCCTACAGGGAAGGAACACTGAAGCTTTCTTT.